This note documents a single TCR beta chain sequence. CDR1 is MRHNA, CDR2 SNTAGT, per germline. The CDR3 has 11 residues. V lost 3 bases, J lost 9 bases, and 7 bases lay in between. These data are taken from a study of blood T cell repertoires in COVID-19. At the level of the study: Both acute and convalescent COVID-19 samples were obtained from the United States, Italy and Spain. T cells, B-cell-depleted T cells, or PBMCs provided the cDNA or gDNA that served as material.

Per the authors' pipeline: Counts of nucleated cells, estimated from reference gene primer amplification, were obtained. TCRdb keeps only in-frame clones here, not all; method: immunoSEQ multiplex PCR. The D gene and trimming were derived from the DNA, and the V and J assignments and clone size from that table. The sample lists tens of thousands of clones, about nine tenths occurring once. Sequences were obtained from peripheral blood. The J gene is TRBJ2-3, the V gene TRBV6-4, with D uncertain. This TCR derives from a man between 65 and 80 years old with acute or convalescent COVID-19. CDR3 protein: CASSDEVTQYF. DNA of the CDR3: TGTGCCAGCAGTGATGAGGTCACGCAGTATTTT.